This T cell receptor beta chain was recorded in a study of response to subunit inactivated influenza vaccine (dated by TCRdb to between 2017 and 2018). For the wider study: To follow how T cells responded to a trivalent subunit inactivated influenza vaccine, the researchers relied on deep quantitative profiling of the T cell receptor repertoire.

From cysteine to phenylalanine, the CDR3 is 12 amino acids long. The sequence is cut down to CDR3 DNA, 36 bases in frame from base 1. Trimming accounts for 4 bases at V and 5 bases at J, while the number of junction bases matched to no gene is 0. Preparation of the library involved RT-PCR. Sequenced using an Illumina HiSeq 2500. Using fastp at Q25 and MiXCR, TCRdb reprocessed the public reads and kept productive beta chains. Rows with a matching CDR3 protein are joined into one entry that keeps the most common DNA and genes. In this sample the table shows more than 450,000 distinct CDR3 sequences, 6% to 9% of which occur a single time. Approximately 13% of the sample goes to the ten largest clones. This clonotype came up many times. The antigen this receptor binds is unknown. No qualities accompany the bases; no much larger clone lies one base away. The paper as a whole reports these results and caveats: According to the authors, only a limited number of new T cells may be recruited by each seasonal influenza vaccination.

The receptor chain draws on TRBV12-3 or TRBV12-4 and TRBJ2-3, and 7 junction bases match TRBD2. The sequence was collected from a man in his fifties or sixties who received an inactivated influenza vaccine. Donor details come from another sample of the same person, matched by shared clones. The material was PBMCs from blood, obtained less than 30 months after vaccination. The nucleotides are TGTGCCAGCAGTTGGGAGGGAGATACGCAGTATTTT. Translated, it gives CASSWEGDTQYF.